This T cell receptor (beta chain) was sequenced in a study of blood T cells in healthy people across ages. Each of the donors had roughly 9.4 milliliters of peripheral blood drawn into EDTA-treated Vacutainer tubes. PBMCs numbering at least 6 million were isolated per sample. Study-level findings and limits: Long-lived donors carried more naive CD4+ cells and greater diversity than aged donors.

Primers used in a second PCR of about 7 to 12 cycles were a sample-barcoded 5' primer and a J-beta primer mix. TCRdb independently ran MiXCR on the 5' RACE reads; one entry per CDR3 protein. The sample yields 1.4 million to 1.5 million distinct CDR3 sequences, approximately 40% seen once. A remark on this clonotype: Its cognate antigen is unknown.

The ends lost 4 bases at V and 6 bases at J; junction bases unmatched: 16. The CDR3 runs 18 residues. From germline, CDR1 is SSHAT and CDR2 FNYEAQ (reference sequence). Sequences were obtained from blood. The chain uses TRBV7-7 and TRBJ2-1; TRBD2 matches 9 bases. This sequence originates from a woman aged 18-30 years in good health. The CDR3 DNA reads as TGTGCCAGCAGCTCAAGCCCGGAGCTAGCGGGAAAGGGCAATGAGCAGTTCTTC. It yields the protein CASSSSPELAGKGNEQFF.